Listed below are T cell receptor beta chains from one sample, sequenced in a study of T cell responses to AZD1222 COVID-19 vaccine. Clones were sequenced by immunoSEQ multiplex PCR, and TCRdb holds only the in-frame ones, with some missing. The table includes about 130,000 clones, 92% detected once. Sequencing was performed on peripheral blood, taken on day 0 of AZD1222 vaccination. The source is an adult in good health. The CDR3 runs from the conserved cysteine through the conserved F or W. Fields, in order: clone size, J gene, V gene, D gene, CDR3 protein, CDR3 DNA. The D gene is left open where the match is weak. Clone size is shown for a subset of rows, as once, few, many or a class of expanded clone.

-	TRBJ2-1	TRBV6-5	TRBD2	CASSYSLPGGPHEQFF	TGTGCCAGCAGTTACTCTCTTCCGGGGGGGCCCCATGAGCAGTTCTTC
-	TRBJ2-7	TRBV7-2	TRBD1	CASSYQQGAGYEQYF	TGTGCCAGCAGCTACCAGCAGGGGGCAGGCTACGAGCAGTACTTC
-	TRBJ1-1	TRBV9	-	CASSARRGAEAFF	TGTGCCAGCAGCGCCAGGAGGGGGGCTGAAGCTTTCTTT
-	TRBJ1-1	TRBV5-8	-	CASSLVLNTEAFF	TGTGCCAGCAGCTTGGTATTGAACACTGAAGCTTTCTTT
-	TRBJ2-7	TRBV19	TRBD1	CASSRGGQGVDEQYF	TGTGCCAGTAGCCGGGGAGGACAGGGAGTCGACGAGCAGTACTTC
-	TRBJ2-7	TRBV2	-	CASRRDGAYEQYF	TGTGCCAGCAGACGGGACGGCGCCTACGAGCAGTACTTC
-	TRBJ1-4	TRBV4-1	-	CASSHLIGEKLFF	TGCGCCAGCAGCCATCTTATTGGTGAAAAACTGTTTTTT
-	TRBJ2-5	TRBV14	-	CASSQETEREETQYF	TGTGCCAGCAGCCAAGAGACGGAGCGGGAAGAGACCCAGTACTTC
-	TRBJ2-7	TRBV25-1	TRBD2	CASSGQTPGLPLREQYF	TGTGCCAGCAGTGGCCAGACGCCGGGACTACCATTACGTGAGCAGTACTTC
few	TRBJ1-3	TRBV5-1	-	CASRSPGSGNTIYF	TGCGCCAGCAGGAGCCCCGGATCTGGAAACACCATATATTTT
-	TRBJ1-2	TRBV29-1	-	CSAARTNYGYTF	TGCAGCGCCGCCAGGACTAACTATGGCTACACCTTC
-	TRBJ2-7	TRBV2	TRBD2	CASSRLAGPSYEQYF	TGTGCCAGCAGTCGACTAGCGGGGCCCTCCTACGAGCAGTACTTC
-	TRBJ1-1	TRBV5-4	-	CASSLGQNMNTEAFF	TGTGCCAGCAGCTTGGGTCAGAACATGAACACTGAAGCTTTCTTT
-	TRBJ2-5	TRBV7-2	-	CASSFFRLQETQYF	TGTGCCAGCAGCTTCTTTCGACTCCAAGAGACCCAGTACTTC
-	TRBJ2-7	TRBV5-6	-	CASSQDSYEQYF	TGTGCCAGCAGCCAGGACAGCTACGAGCAGTACTTC
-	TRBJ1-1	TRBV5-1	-	CASSPQMTMNTEAFF	TGCGCCAGCTCCCCCCAGATGACTATGAACACTGAAGCTTTCTTT
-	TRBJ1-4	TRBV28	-	CASSFRGGWGEEKLFF	TGTGCCAGCAGTTTTAGAGGAGGGTGGGGCGAGGAAAAACTGTTTTTT
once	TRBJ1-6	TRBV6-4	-	CASSDSGDGNSPLHF	TGTGCCAGCAGTGACTCGGGCGACGGGAATTCACCCCTCCACTTT
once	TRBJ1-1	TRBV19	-	CASSYGGATEAFF	TGTGCCAGTAGCTACGGGGGTGCCACTGAAGCTTTCTTT
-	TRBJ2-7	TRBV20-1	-	CSASNRALYEQYF	TGCAGTGCTAGTAATAGGGCCCTCTACGAGCAGTACTTC
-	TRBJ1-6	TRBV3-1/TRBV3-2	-	CASSPPVGSPLHF	TGTGCCAGCAGCCCTCCTGTGGGGTCACCCCTCCACTTT
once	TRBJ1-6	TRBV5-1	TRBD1	CASSPSLGTGDSPLHF	TGCGCCAGCAGCCCATCCCTCGGGACAGGGGATTCACCCCTCCACTTT
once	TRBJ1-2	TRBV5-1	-	CASSGPGAPYGYTF	TGCGCCAGCAGCGGGCCCGGGGCACCTTATGGCTACACCTTC
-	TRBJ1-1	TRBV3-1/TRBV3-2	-	CASSRMPTEAFF	TGTGCCAGCAGCCGTATGCCGACTGAAGCTTTCTTT
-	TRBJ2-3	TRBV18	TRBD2	CASSAGLDTDTQYF	TGTGCCAGCTCCGCGGGACTAGACACAGATACGCAGTATTTT
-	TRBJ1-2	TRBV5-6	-	CASSWGRLGLNYGYTF	TGTGCCAGCAGCTGGGGGAGGCTGGGTTTAAACTATGGCTACACCTTC
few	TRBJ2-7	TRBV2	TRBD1	CASSRDRGAGEQYF	TGTGCCAGCAGCCGGGACAGGGGAGCGGGGGAGCAGTACTTC
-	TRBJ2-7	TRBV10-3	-	CAMGPGDEQYF	TGTGCCATGGGACCTGGGGACGAGCAGTACTTC
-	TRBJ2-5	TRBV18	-	CASSPNAQRETQYF	TGTGCCAGCTCACCAAACGCCCAGCGAGAGACCCAGTACTTC
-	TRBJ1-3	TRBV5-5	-	CASSWDGGPGNTIYF	TGTGCCAGCAGCTGGGACGGGGGGCCTGGAAACACCATATATTTT
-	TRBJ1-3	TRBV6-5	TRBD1	CASRGQRFGNTIYF	TGTGCCAGCAGGGGACAGCGATTTGGAAACACCATATATTTT
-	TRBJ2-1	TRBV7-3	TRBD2	CASSSSGGASNEQFF	TGTGCCAGCAGCTCAAGCGGGGGGGCCTCCAATGAGCAGTTCTTC
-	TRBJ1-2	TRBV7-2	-	CASSLVGQDYGYTF	TGTGCCAGCAGCTTAGTGGGGCAGGACTATGGCTACACCTTC
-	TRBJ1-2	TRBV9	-	CASSVGSYGYTF	TGTGCCAGCAGCGTTGGGAGCTATGGCTACACCTTC
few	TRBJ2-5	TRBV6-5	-	CASSPLASGETQYF	TGTGCCAGCAGTCCACTCGCCAGCGGCGAGACCCAGTACTTC
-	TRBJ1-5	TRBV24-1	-	CATSGDGNQPQHF	TGTGCCACCAGCGGGGACGGGAATCAGCCCCAGCATTTT
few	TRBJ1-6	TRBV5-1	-	CASSLEVGPHSPLHF	TGCGCCAGCAGCTTGGAGGTTGGTCCTCATTCACCCCTCCACTTT
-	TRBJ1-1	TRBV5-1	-	CASSLYTGSNTEAFF	TGCGCCAGCAGCTTGTATACCGGGTCGAACACTGAAGCTTTCTTT
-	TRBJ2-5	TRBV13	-	CASSFSRETQYF	TGTGCCAGCAGCTTTTCCCGGGAGACCCAGTACTTC
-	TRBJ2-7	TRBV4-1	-	CASSQGMGGAQYEQYF	TGCGCCAGCAGCCAAGGCATGGGGGGAGCTCAATACGAGCAGTACTTC
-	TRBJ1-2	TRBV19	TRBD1	CASSTRTGGARYGYTF	TGTGCCAGTAGTACAAGGACAGGGGGCGCGCGGTATGGCTACACCTTC